This TCR beta chain comes out of a study of T cell changes during pregnancy in multiple sclerosis. The V and J ends lost 4 bases and 0 bases, in that order; junction bases with no gene match: 15. The CDR3 contains 18 residues. Looked up from germline, CDR1 is SEHNR and CDR2 is FQNEAQ (reference sequence). This clone has a single count. The table came from immunoSEQ multiplex PCR; TCRdb's copy has only in-frame clones and leaves some out. Of 39,000 or so clones listed, about 91% are singletons. J is TRBJ2-7 and V is TRBV7-9; 7 bases line up with TRBD1. The source of this sequence is a female donor with multiple sclerosis, enrolled in a pregnancy study. Specimen: CD8+ T cells from peripheral blood mononuclear cells, collected after pregnancy. The CDR3, as DNA: TGTGCCAGCAGCTCCAGGGGGTCGAACGGAGCTCTCTCCTACGAGCAGTACTTC. Residues: CASSSRGSNGALSYEQYF.